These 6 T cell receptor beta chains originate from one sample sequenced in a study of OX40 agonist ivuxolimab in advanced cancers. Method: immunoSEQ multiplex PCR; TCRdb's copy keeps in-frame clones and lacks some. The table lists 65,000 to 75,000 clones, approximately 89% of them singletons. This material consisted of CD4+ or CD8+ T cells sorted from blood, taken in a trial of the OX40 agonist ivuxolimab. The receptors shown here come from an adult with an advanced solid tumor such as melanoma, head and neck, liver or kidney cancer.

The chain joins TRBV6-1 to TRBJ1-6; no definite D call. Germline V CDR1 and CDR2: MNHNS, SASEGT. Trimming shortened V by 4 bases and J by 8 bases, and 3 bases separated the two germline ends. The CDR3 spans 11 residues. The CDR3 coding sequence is TGTGCCAGCAGTGGATATTCACCCCTCCACTTT. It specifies CASSGYSPLHF.

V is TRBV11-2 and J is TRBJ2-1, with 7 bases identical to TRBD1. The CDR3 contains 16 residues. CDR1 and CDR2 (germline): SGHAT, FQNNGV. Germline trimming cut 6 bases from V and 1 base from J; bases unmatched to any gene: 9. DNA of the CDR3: TGTGCCAGCAGACCGTGGGTACAGGGGTCCTACAATGAGCAGTTCTTC. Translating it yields CASRPWVQGSYNEQFF.

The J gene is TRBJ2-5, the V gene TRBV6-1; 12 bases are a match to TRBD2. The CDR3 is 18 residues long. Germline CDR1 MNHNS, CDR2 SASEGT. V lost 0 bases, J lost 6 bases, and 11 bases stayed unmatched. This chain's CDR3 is CASSEALPSGGAGQTQYF. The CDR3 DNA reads TGTGCCAGCAGTGAAGCATTGCCTAGCGGGGGGGCGGGACAGACCCAGTACTTC.

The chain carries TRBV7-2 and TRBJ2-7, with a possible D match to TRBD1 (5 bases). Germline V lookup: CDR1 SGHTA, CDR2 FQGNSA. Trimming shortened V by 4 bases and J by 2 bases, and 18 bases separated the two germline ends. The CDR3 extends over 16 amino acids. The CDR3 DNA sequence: TGTGCCAGCAGCTCTTTCATGGACAAGGGGCCCTACGAGCAGTACTTC. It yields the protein CASSSFMDKGPYEQYF. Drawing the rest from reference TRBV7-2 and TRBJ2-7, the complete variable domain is GAGVSQSPSNKVTEKGKDVELRCDPISGHTALYWYRQSLGQGLEFLIYFQGNSAPDKSGLPSDRFSAERTGGSVSTLTIQRTQQEDSAVYLCASSSFMDKGPYEQYFGPGTRLTVT.

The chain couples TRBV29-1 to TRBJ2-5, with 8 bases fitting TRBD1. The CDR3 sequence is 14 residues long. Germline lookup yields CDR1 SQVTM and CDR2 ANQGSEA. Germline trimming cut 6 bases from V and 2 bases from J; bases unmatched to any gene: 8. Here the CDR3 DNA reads TGCAGCGTAGGACCCGGGACAGGACAAGAGACCCAGTACTTC. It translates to CSVGPGTGQETQYF.

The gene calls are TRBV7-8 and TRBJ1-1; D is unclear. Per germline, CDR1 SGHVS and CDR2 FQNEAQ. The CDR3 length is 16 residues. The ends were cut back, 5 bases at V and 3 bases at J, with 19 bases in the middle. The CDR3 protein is CASSPTSMGFYTEAFF. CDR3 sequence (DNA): TGTGCCAGCAGCCCGACCAGTATGGGCTTTTACACTGAAGCTTTCTTT.